What follows are 17 T cell receptor beta chains derived from one specimen sequenced in a study of cytomegalovirus exposure and HLA in healthy donors listed by TCRdb under 2017. Receptors were amplified or captured by the immunoSEQ multiplex PCR assay. The multiplex PCR relied on a mix of 60 forward primers for TCR Vbeta segments and 13 reverse primers for TCR Jbeta segments. TCRdb's version of the immuneACCESS table is confined to in-frame rearrangements and falls short of the full clone set. An unresolved V gene accounts for under half of the shortfall where checked; the remainder is of unknown origin. The sample includes around 100,000 clones, with roughly 70% observed a single time. The ten top clones hold approximately 0.9% of the sample. The sample was PBMCs. These receptors were collected from a woman under 40 in good health and CMV-seronegative.

V gene TRBV9 combines with J gene TRBJ2-2; 10 nucleotides match TRBD1. CDR3 length: 17 amino acids. J was trimmed by 4 bases and V by 0 bases; bases with no gene match: 6. Germline CDR1 and CDR2: SGDLS and YYNGEE. CDR3 bases: TGTGCCAGCAGCGTAGCAGGGACAGGGGCCCTCACCGGGGAGCTGTTTTTT. It yields the protein CASSVAGTGALTGELFF.

The chain is built from TRBV6-5 and TRBJ2-7; 7 nucleotides agree with TRBD1. V was clipped by 7 bases and J by 0 bases; unmatched bases: 6. CDR3 length: 14 amino acids. Germline CDR1 and CDR2: MNHEY and SVGAGI. The CDR3 sequence is CASTKRGPSYEQYF. The CDR3, as DNA: TGTGCCAGCACCAAAAGGGGGCCCTCCTACGAGCAGTACTTC.

The rearrangement uses TRBV4-3 and TRBJ2-7; D gene unclear. The CDR3 runs to 15 residues. Trimming cost V 0 bases and J 3 bases, with 12 bases left between them. Per the germline V gene, CDR1 is LGHNA and CDR2 is YSLEER. In DNA form, the CDR3 reads TGCGCCAGCAGCCAAGATCTAGGCAGAAACTACGAGCAGTACTTC. Translating gives CASSQDLGRNYEQYF.

The rearrangement links TRBV2 to TRBJ2-1, with D unclear. The CDR3 sequence is 15 residues long. V lost 7 bases and J lost 1, with 14 bases in between. Germline V gene lookup returns CDR1 SNHLY and CDR2 FYNNEI. The CDR3, as DNA: TGTGCCAGCATGAAGCTATGGAGATCCTACAATGAGCAGTTCTTC. Amino acid sequence: CASMKLWRSYNEQFF.

The CDR3 spells CASSLGVENYGYTF. CDR3 nucleotides: TGTGCCAGCAGCCTCGGGGTAGAGAACTATGGCTACACCTTC. This chain joins TRBV6-6 and TRBJ1-2; unclear D gene. V was trimmed by 6 bases and J by 2 bases, leaving 13 bases between them. The CDR3 is 14 amino acids. Germline V gene sequence: CDR1 MNHNY, CDR2 SVGAGI (reference sequence).

The genes are TRBV18 and TRBJ1-4; D unclear. The V end was cut by 2 bases, the J end by 4 bases, with 11 bases between. Germline loops: CDR1 KGHSH, CDR2 LQKENI. This CDR3 is 15 amino acids long. CDR3 sequence: CASSPTVSDNEKLFF. The DNA of the CDR3 is TGTGCCAGCTCACCAACGGTCTCTGATAATGAAAAACTGTTTTTT. Together with reference TRBV18 and TRBJ1-4, the CDR3 gives the full variable domain: NAGVMQNPRHLVRRRGQEARLRCSPMKGHSHVYWYRQLPEEGLKFMVYLQKENIIDESGMPKERFSAEFPKEGPSILRIQQVVRGDSAAYFCASSPTVSDNEKLFFGSGTQLSVL.

The chain has TRBV30 and TRBJ1-1; a weak D match, TRBD1 (5 bases). CDR1 and CDR2 (germline): GTSNPN, SVGIG (reference sequence). The V end was cut by 5 bases, the J end by 8 bases, with 15 bases between. This CDR3 spans 12 amino acids. In nucleotides, the CDR3 is TGTGCCTGGGGGTTGACAGCCTGGGAAGCTTTCTTT. Amino acids: CAWGLTAWEAFF.

This clone appeared a single time. The chain joins TRBV5-1 to TRBJ2-7; TRBD1 aligns across 11 bases. Germline CDR1 SGHRS, CDR2 YFSETQ. The CDR3 contains 15 residues. Trimming removed 4 bases from V and 4 bases from J; junction bases left unmatched: 7. DNA for the CDR3: TGCGCCAGCAGCCCGCGGACAGGGGGCCTATACGAGCAGTACTTC. This encodes CASSPRTGGLYEQYF.

The chain recombines TRBV7-6 with TRBJ1-1; D is undetermined. Per the germline V gene, CDR1 is SGHVS and CDR2 is FNYEAQ. Trimming pared 4 bases from V and 2 bases from J, leaving 11 bases between. CDR3 length equals 14 residues. CDR3 DNA sequence: TGTGCCAGCAGCTCCCAGACGGGTAACACTGAAGCTTTCTTT. It encodes CASSSQTGNTEAFF.

The J gene is TRBJ2-3, the V gene TRBV11-2; the match to TRBD1 covers 9 bases. Germline-derived CDR1 and CDR2 are SGHAT and FQNNGV. This CDR3 is 18 amino acids long. V was clipped by 3 bases and J by 5 bases; unmatched bases: 15. In DNA form, the CDR3 reads TGTGCCAGCAGCTTCTCGTTCGTGGGACAGGGTTTGGGAGATACGCAGTATTTT. Residues: CASSFSFVGQGLGDTQYF.

The chain employs TRBV6-6 and TRBJ2-1; D perhaps matches TRBD1 (5 bases). Germline CDR1 MNHNY, CDR2 SVGAGI (reference sequence). The CDR3 is 14 amino acids. V was clipped by 2 bases and J by 5 bases, with 10 bases between them. The CDR3 nucleotides are TGTGCCAGCAGTTACCCTGGACACGACAATGAGCAGTTCTTC. This codes for CASSYPGHDNEQFF.

This sequence joins TRBV4-2 and TRBJ1-5; no clear D gene. V was trimmed by 1 base and J by 7 bases, leaving 5 bases between them. CDR3 length: 12 residues. Germline V gene sequence: CDR1 LGHNA, CDR2 YNFKEQ. The CDR3 DNA follows: TGTGCCAGCAGCCAAGGAGGGCAGCCCCAGCATTTT. This encodes CASSQGGQPQHF.

The J gene is TRBJ2-3, the V gene TRBV5-4; D is possibly TRBD2 (6 bases). V lost 2 bases and J lost 9, with 16 bases in between. This CDR3 spans 14 amino acids. CDR1 and CDR2 (germline): SGHNT, YYREEE (reference sequence). As DNA, the CDR3 is TGTGCCAGCAGCTTATGGGGCCTGGAGGGGACGCAGTATTTT. The encoded protein is CASSLWGLEGTQYF.

Worth noting for this clone: Other DNA sequences in the same sample also yield this CDR3. J is TRBJ1-1 and V is TRBV5-1; D remains unclear. The germline CDR1 and CDR2 sequences are SGHRS and YFSETQ. This CDR3 is 13 amino acids long. V lost 1 base and J lost 3, with 7 bases in between. CDR3 region: CASSLSGDTEAFF. DNA for the CDR3: TGCGCCAGCAGCTTGTCCGGGGACACTGAAGCTTTCTTT. Using reference TRBV5-1 and TRBJ1-1 for the parts outside the CDR3, the full variable domain is KAGVTQTPRYLIKTRGQQVTLSCSPISGHRSVSWYQQTPGQGLQFLFEYFSETQRNKGNFPGRFSGRQFSNSRSEMNVSTLELGDSALYLCASSLSGDTEAFFGQGTRLTVV.

The rearrangement joins TRBV29-1 to TRBJ1-2; 7 bases line up with TRBD1. Losses at the gene ends were 1 base for V and 0 bases for J; bases not matched to a gene: 2. This CDR3 spans 14 amino acids. Germline loops: CDR1 SQVTM, CDR2 ANQGSEA. The CDR3 protein is CSVEGQGPNYGYTF. The CDR3 DNA reads as TGCAGCGTTGAAGGACAGGGACCTAACTATGGCTACACCTTC.

The chain joins TRBV6-1 to TRBJ2-7; 7 bases are shared with TRBD2. The ends lost 4 bases at V and 3 bases at J; junction bases unmatched: 6. Germline lookup yields CDR1 MNHNS and CDR2 SASEGT. This CDR3 is 14 amino acids long. The CDR3 bases are TGTGCCAGCAGTGTTTCTGGGGGGGTCTACGAGCAGTACTTC. This gives the protein CASSVSGGVYEQYF.

The V gene is TRBV11-2, the J gene TRBJ2-3; 7 positions match TRBD1. Germline values: CDR1 SGHAT, CDR2 FQNNGV. CDR3 length: 16 residues. J gave up 2 bases and V 1 base, and 6 bases lay outside the gene matches. The CDR3 bases are TGTGCCAGCAGCTTAGTAGGGGGCATATTCACAGATACGCAGTATTTT. It translates to CASSLVGGIFTDTQYF.